The rows below give T cell receptor beta chains drawn from one sample of a study of human T cells and chemical hapten exposure. Each CDR3 protein gets one entry after TCRdb re-called the RACE reads with MiXCR. The data contain tens of thousands of distinct CDR3 sequences, about 11% of them singletons. Material: whole blood, obtained in connection with sensitization to the hapten diphenylcyclopropenone (DPC). Receptors were obtained from a man younger than 40 with alopecia areata. Some clones in this sample may be carry-over from other donors' samples. Both conserved end residues are part of each CDR3. Fields, in order: V gene, J gene, CDR3 protein.

>TRBV7-9|TRBJ2-2
CASSKTGILNTGELFF
>TRBV12-3/TRBV12-4|TRBJ1-5
CASSPQREGQPQHF
>TRBV11-2|TRBJ2-4
CASSSPGQGQSIKNIQYF
>TRBV11-1|TRBJ2-3
CASSPPLVREQKQYF
>TRBV29-1|TRBJ2-5
CSVETGSETQYF
>TRBV7-2|TRBJ2-3
CASSLKGTSGTDTQYF
>TRBV12-3/TRBV12-4|TRBJ2-5
CASSPSRGSETQYF
>TRBV20-1|TRBJ1-4
CSASSGVVGLFF
>TRBV6-5|TRBJ2-7
CASSYRDRGFYEQYF
>TRBV7-9|TRBJ1-1
CASSFVANTEAFF
>TRBV29-1|TRBJ2-1
CSVGLAIANEQFF
>TRBV6-1|TRBJ1-2
CASRSDRANGYTF
>TRBV5-1|TRBJ2-2
CASSFRQGAAGELFF
>TRBV2|TRBJ1-5
CASRHGTGGINQPQHF
>TRBV5-1|TRBJ2-5
CASSLSRGLKETQYF
>TRBV5-1|TRBJ1-1
CASSLYNRLTGGGTEAFF
>TRBV11-2|TRBJ2-1
CASSPLLGGAAYNEQFF
>TRBV3-1|TRBJ1-2
CASSQDQRGGGYTF
>TRBV7-9|TRBJ2-5
CASSSQRDGQQKTQYF
>TRBV18|TRBJ2-3
CASSPLESTDTQYF
>TRBV19|TRBJ1-5
CASTGTVSRGNQPQHF
>TRBV7-9|TRBJ2-7
CASSTRPSEQYF
>TRBV2|TRBJ2-1
CASSEALGLENEQFF
>TRBV4-3|TRBJ2-5
CASSQEGGNSGETQYF
>TRBV4-3|TRBJ1-1
CASSQSLPHTGDAPPAEAFF
>TRBV7-3|TRBJ2-6
CASSLFTGANVLTF
>TRBV5-8|TRBJ1-1
CASSLDPRGTEAFF
>TRBV7-8|TRBJ2-1
CASSQGTDNEQFF
>TRBV9|TRBJ1-5
CASSVGLDQPQHF
>TRBV6-1|TRBJ2-3
CASSEWGLTSTDTQYF
>TRBV4-3|TRBJ2-1
CASSQSPVQGNYNEQFF
>TRBV20-1|TRBJ2-1
CSASLVYNEQFF
>TRBV5-1|TRBJ1-6
CASSLIQGTNSPLHF
>TRBV11-2|TRBJ1-1
CASSFVSKNTEAFF
>TRBV5-5|TRBJ2-2
CASSWKAGNAGELFF
>TRBV6-2/TRBV6-3|TRBJ2-1
CASREPGSYNEQFF
>TRBV14|TRBJ2-1
CASKRTGDNEQFF
>TRBV6-2/TRBV6-3|TRBJ2-6
CASRTSPSGANVLTF
>TRBV20-1|TRBJ2-1
CSARPSGKDYNEQFF
>TRBV11-2|TRBJ2-2
CASSPDGVGTGELFF
>TRBV20-1|TRBJ1-1
CSARGGGDTEAFF
>TRBV6-2/TRBV6-3|TRBJ1-1
CASSYSRVGGAEAFF
>TRBV5-4|TRBJ2-1
CASSYGTDEQFF
>TRBV20-1|TRBJ2-4
CSASFHGKNIQYF
>TRBV2|TRBJ2-5
CARVTWDFTMETQYF
>TRBV30|TRBJ1-5
CAWSGGSNQPQHF